What follows are 15 T cell receptor beta chains derived from one specimen sequenced in a study of cytomegalovirus exposure and HLA in healthy donors (TCRdb year 2017). Receptor amplification or capture employed the immunoSEQ multiplex PCR assay. For the multiplex PCR, a mixture combining 60 forward primers for TCR Vbeta segments and 13 reverse primers for TCR Jbeta segments was used. In its TCRdb copy, this immuneACCESS table keeps in-frame sequences only and misses some clones. Where compared with another copy, unresolved V genes explain less than half of these, and the others have no known cause. The sample's clone listing holds over 100,000 clones. The ten largest clonotypes hold around 7% of the sample. Sequenced: PBMCs. The receptor set was obtained from a man aged 40-49 years in good health and CMV-seropositive.

This chain uses TRBV7-8 with TRBJ1-5; TRBD1 aligns across 8 bases. Germline trimming cut 3 bases from V and 3 bases from J; bases unmatched to any gene: 4. Germline lookup yields CDR1 SGHVS and CDR2 FQNEAQ. The CDR3 is 15 residues long. The CDR3 bases are TGTGCCAGCAGCTTGGTGGACAGGGCCAATCAGCCCCAGCATTTT. As protein: CASSLVDRANQPQHF.

The gene calls are TRBV7-3 and TRBJ1-6; weak D call: TRBD1 (5 bases). The CDR3 is 14 amino acids. Trimming took off 2 bases at V and 10 bases at J, with 12 bases between the two ends. Germline CDR1 reads SGHTA; CDR2 reads FQGTGA. The CDR3 spells CASSLREGISPLHF. The CDR3 DNA reads as TGTGCCAGCAGCTTACGGGAGGGGATCTCACCCCTCCACTTT.

This sequence joins TRBV28 and TRBJ2-5; no reliable D call. Germline V gene lookup returns CDR1 MDHEN and CDR2 SYDVKM. This CDR3 spans 13 amino acids. Trimming stripped 9 bases from V and 2 bases from J, with 13 bases between. CDR3 nucleotides: TGTGCCAGTAAGATGGTCGGGCAAGAGACCCAGTACTTC. Amino acid sequence: CASKMVGQETQYF.

V and J are TRBV18 and TRBJ1-6, with unresolved D. CDR1 and CDR2 (germline): KGHSH, LQKENI. Deletions cut 3 bases from V and 12 bases from J, with 12 bases between. The CDR3 totals 13 residues. The CDR3 spells CASSPLDGVPLHF. The CDR3, as DNA: TGTGCCAGCTCACCGCTGGACGGGGTACCCCTCCACTTT.

The rearrangement uses TRBV29-1 and TRBJ2-7, with a weak D call TRBD2 (6 bases). There are 14 residues in the CDR3. V was shortened by 5 bases and J by 3 bases, with 17 bases between the two germline ends. Looked up from germline, CDR1 is SQVTM and CDR2 is ANQGSEA. CDR3 sequence reads: CSVISTREFYEQYF. DNA for the CDR3: TGCAGCGTTATATCGACTAGAGAGTTCTACGAGCAGTACTTC.

V gene TRBV19 combines with J gene TRBJ2-7, with TRBD2 identical over 7 bases. The CDR3 sequence is 13 residues long. Germline V lookup: CDR1 LNHDA, CDR2 SQIVND (reference sequence). J gave up 2 bases and V 8 bases, and 6 bases lay outside the gene matches. The CDR3 spells CASQGGHTYEQYF. DNA of the CDR3: TGTGCCAGTCAGGGAGGGCACACCTACGAGCAGTACTTC.

The V and J genes are TRBV29-1 and TRBJ2-1; 10 bases map to TRBD2. The CDR3 extends over 19 amino acids. CDR1 is SQVTM and CDR2 is ANQGSEA in the germline V gene. Germline trimming cut 1 base from V and 5 bases from J; bases unmatched to any gene: 17. The chain's CDR3 is CSVEALGASGSMGNNEQFF. CDR3 coding DNA: TGCAGCGTTGAAGCGCTGGGGGCTAGCGGGAGTATGGGCAACAATGAGCAGTTCTTC.

The V call is TRBV6-5, the J call TRBJ1-2, with 7 bases that match TRBD1. CDR1 is MNHEY and CDR2 is SVGAGI in the germline V gene. The CDR3 has 15 residues. The V and J ends lost 6 bases and 4 bases, in that order; junction bases with no gene match: 11. CDR3 nucleotides: TGTGCCAGCAGATCAGGGGGGACCACGGCCTATGGCTACACCTTC. It yields the protein CASRSGGTTAYGYTF.

The chain carries TRBV27 and TRBJ2-1; possibly TRBD2 for D (6 bases). CDR1 is MNHEY and CDR2 is SMNVEV in the germline V gene (reference sequence). This CDR3 contains 14 residues. V was cut by 8 bases and J by 2 bases, with 13 bases left in between. The CDR3 coding sequence is TGTGCCAGCCACGGGGTAGCGGCCTACAATGAGCAGTTCTTC. It codes for CASHGVAAYNEQFF.

V is TRBV5-1 and J is TRBJ2-7, with unresolved D. CDR1 SGHRS and CDR2 YFSETQ come from the germline V gene. The CDR3 is made up of 12 amino acids. V lost 4 bases, J lost 3 bases, and 8 bases lay in between. This CDR3 is CASSPPSYEQYF. In nucleotides, the CDR3 is TGCGCCAGCAGCCCCCCCAGCTACGAGCAGTACTTC.

The chain employs TRBV29-1 and TRBJ2-3; D possibly corresponds to TRBD1 (6 bases). V dropped 7 bases and J dropped 0 bases, with 11 bases sitting between them. CDR1 is SQVTM and CDR2 is ANQGSEA in the germline V gene. CDR3 length equals 13 residues. CDR3 nucleotide sequence: TGCAGCGCGGACAGACCTAGCACAGATACGCAGTATTTT. It encodes CSADRPSTDTQYF.

V usage is TRBV10-3 and J usage is TRBJ2-3; D unresolved. Germline loops: CDR1 ENHRY, CDR2 SYGVKD. The CDR3 runs 13 residues. V lost 3 bases to trimming and J lost 0 bases, with 4 bases between them. DNA of the CDR3: TGTGCCATCAGTGACAGTAGCACAGATACGCAGTATTTT. Translated: CAISDSSTDTQYF.

V gene TRBV5-4 combines with J gene TRBJ1-6, with 10 bases identical to TRBD1. The V and J ends lost 4 bases and 9 bases, in that order; junction bases with no gene match: 13. Germline CDR1 and CDR2: SGHNT and YYREEE (reference sequence). The CDR3 runs 17 residues. In DNA, the CDR3 is TGTGCCAGCAGCATCGGGACAGGGGTTTACTCGGGTTCACCCCTCCACTTT. Encoded protein: CASSIGTGVYSGSPLHF.

This chain connects TRBV9 to TRBJ2-7, with D unclear. V lost 3 bases and J lost 1, with 14 bases in between. The CDR3 totals 15 residues. CDR1 is SGDLS, CDR2 YYNGEE, per germline. The CDR3 protein is CASSGFSEASYEQYF. CDR3 in DNA: TGTGCCAGCAGCGGGTTTTCCGAGGCATCCTACGAGCAGTACTTC.

The chain employs TRBV5-1 and TRBJ2-3, with D possibly matching TRBD2 (5 bases). The CDR3 is 14 residues long. Trimming stripped 4 bases from V and 1 base from J, with 10 bases between. Germline V gives CDR1 SGHRS, CDR2 YFSETQ. CDR3 nucleotide sequence: TGCGCCAGCAGCATGAGGGCGGGCACAGATACGCAGTATTTT. Translating it yields CASSMRAGTDTQYF.